This T cell receptor (beta chain) was identified in a study of T cells expressing NK-cell markers. The wider study: All TCR beta repertoires analysed originated from sorted CD3+CD56+NKG2C+, CD3+CD56+NKG2C- and CD3+CD56-NKG2C+ T cells. Study findings and constraints: The share of CD8+ T cells held by dominant NKG2C+ clonotypes was roughly 1.0-7.5% in about 6 donors. Expanded clones of NKG2C+ T cells had an unclear HCMV specificity.

A remark on this clonotype: Its specificity is not known.

Germline values: CDR1 SGHRS, CDR2 YFSETQ. This CDR3 has 14 residues. Production of TCR beta cDNA relied on 5'RACE template switching with UMIs. TCRdb reprocessed the 5' RACE reads and keeps a single row for each CDR3 protein, giving no DNA. There are approximately 460,000 distinct CDR3 sequences in the sample, with approximately 6.8% held by the top ten. This clonotype was sampled from a woman between 18 and 70 years old in good health. The chain is built from TRBV5-1 and TRBJ1-5; absent DNA, TCRdb's TRBD1 call cannot be checked. Source material: blood T cells: a sorted CD56 or NKG2C T cell subset, CD4+ or CD8+ T cells, or bulk PBMC T cells (not recorded which). The CDR3 loop reads CASSTGQGDQPQHF. Using reference TRBV5-1 and TRBJ1-5 for the parts outside the CDR3, the full variable domain is KAGVTQTPRYLIKTRGQQVTLSCSPISGHRSVSWYQQTPGQGLQFLFEYFSETQRNKGNFPGRFSGRQFSNSRSEMNVSTLELGDSALYLCASSTGQGDQPQHFGDGTRLSIL.